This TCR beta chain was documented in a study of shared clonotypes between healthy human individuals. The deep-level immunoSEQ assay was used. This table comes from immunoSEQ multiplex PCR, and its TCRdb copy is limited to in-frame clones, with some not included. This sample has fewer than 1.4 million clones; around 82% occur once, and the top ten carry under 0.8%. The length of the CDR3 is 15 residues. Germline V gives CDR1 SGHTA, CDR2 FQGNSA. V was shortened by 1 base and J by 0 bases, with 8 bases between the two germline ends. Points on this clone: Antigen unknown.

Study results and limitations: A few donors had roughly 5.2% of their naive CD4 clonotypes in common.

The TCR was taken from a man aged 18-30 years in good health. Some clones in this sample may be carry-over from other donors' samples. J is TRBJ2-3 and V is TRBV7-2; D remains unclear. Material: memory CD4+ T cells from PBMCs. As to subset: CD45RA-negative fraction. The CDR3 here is CASSLGLISTDTQYF. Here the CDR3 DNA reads TGTGCCAGCAGCTTAGGACTTATTAGCACAGATACGCAGTATTTT. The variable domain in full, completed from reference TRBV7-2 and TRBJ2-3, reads GAGVSQSPSNKVTEKGKDVELRCDPISGHTALYWYRQSLGQGLEFLIYFQGNSAPDKSGLPSDRFSAERTGGSVSTLTIQRTQQEDSAVYLCASSLGLISTDTQYFGPGTRLTVL.